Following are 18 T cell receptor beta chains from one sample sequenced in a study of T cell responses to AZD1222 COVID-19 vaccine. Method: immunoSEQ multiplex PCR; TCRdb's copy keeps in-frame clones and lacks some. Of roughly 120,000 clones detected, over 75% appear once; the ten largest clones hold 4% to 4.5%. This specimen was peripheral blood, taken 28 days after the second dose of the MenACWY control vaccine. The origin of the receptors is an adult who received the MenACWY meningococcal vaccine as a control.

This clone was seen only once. The CDR3: CASSIGTGLYNEQFF. Written as DNA, the CDR3 is TGTGCCAGCAGCATCGGGACAGGGCTTTACAATGAGCAGTTCTTC. The chain has TRBV7-7 and TRBJ2-1, with 9 bases that match TRBD1. Germline V gives CDR1 SSHAT, CDR2 FNYEAQ (reference sequence). The CDR3 contains 15 residues. Trimming removed 5 bases from V and 4 bases from J; junction bases left unmatched: 6.

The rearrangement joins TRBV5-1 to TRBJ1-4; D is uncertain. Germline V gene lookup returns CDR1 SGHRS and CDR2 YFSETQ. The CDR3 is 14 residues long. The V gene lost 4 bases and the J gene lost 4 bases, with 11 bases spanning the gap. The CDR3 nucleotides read TGCGCCAGCAGCCCGCGAGAAATTAATGAAAAACTGTTTTTT. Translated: CASSPREINEKLFF.

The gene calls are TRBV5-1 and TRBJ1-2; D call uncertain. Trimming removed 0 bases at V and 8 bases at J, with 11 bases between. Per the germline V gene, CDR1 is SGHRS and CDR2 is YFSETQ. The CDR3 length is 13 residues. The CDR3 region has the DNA TGCGCCAGCAGCTTGGCCCTGGCGGAAGGCTACACCTTC. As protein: CASSLALAEGYTF.

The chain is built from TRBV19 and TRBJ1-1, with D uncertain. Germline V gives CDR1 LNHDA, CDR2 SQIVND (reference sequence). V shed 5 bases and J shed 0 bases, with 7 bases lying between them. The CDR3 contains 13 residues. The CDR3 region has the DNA TGTGCCAGTAGTCAAACAGTGAACACTGAAGCTTTCTTT. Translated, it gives CASSQTVNTEAFF.

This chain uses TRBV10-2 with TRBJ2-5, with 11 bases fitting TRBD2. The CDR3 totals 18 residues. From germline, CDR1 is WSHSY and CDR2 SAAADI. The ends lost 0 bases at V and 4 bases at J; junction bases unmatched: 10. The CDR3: CASSESITSGGTLETQYF. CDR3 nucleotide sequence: TGCGCCAGCAGTGAGTCGATCACTAGCGGGGGAACTCTAGAGACCCAGTACTTC.

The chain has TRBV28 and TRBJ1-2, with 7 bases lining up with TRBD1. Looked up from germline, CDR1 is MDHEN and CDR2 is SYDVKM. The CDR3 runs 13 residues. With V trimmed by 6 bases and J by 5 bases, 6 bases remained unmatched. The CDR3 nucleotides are TGTGCCAGCAGACCAGGGGGGCAATATGGCTACACCTTC. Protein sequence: CASRPGGQYGYTF.

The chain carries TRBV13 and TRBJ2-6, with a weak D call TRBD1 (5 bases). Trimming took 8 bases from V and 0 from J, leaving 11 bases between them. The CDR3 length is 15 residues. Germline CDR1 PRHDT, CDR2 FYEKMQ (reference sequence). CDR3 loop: CASHRRSSGANVLTF. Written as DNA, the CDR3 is TGTGCCAGCCACAGGCGTTCCTCTGGGGCCAACGTCCTGACTTTC.

DNA of the CDR3: TGTGCCAGCAGTTCACGCTCGGGACGGGCGCAGTATTTT. It encodes CASSSRSGRAQYF. The chain uses TRBV6-5 and TRBJ2-3, with D possibly called TRBD1 or TRBD2 (5 bases each). Germline CDR1 is MNHEY and CDR2 is SVGAGI. Trimming pared 4 bases from V and 10 bases from J, leaving 15 bases between. The CDR3 is 13 amino acids.

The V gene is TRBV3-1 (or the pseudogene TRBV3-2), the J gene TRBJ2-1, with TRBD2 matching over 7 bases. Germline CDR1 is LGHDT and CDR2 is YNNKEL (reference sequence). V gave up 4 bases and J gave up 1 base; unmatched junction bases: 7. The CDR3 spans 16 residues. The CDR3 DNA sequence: TGTGCCAGCAGCCCCCTCGGGGGGTCATCCTACAATGAGCAGTTCTTC. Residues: CASSPLGGSSYNEQFF.

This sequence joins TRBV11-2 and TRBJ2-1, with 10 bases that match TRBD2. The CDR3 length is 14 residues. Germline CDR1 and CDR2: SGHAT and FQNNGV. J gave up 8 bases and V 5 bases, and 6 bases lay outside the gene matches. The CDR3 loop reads CASSLLAGIHEQFF. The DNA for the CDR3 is TGTGCCAGCAGCCTACTAGCGGGGATCCATGAGCAGTTCTTC.

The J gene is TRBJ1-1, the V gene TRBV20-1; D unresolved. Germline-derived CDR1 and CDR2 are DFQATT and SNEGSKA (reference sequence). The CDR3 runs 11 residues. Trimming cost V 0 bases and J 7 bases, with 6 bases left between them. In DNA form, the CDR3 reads TGCAGTGCTAGAGATTTGAGTGAAGCTTTCTTT. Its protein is CSARDLSEAFF.

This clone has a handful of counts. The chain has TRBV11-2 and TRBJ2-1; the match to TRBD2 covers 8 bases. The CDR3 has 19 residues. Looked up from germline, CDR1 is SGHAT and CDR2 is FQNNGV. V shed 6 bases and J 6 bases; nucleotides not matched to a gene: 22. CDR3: CASSWKLAAPKRDPNEQFF. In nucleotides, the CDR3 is TGTGCCAGCAGTTGGAAACTAGCGGCCCCCAAACGGGATCCCAATGAGCAGTTCTTC.

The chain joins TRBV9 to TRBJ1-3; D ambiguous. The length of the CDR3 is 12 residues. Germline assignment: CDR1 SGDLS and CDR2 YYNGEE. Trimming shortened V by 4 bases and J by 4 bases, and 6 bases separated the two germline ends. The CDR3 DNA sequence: TGTGCCAGCAGCTATCAGGGAAACACCATATATTTT. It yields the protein CASSYQGNTIYF.

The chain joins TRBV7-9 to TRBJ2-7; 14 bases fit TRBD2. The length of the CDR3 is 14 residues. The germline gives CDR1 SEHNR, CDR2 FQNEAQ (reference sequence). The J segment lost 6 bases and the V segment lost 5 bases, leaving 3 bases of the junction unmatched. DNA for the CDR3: TGTGCCAGCAGCGTTGGACTAGCGGGAGGCGAGCAGTACTTC. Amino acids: CASSVGLAGGEQYF.

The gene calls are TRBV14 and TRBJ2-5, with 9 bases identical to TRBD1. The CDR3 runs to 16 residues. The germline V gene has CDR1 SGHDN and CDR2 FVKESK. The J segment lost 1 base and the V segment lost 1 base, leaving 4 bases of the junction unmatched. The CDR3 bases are TGTGCCAGCAGCCAAGGGAAACAGGGGGCCCAAGAGACCCAGTACTTC. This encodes CASSQGKQGAQETQYF.

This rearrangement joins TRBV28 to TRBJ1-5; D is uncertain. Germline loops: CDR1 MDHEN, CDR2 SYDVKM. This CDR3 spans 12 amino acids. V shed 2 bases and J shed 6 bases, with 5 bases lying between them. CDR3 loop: CASSLVGQPQHF. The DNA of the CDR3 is TGTGCCAGCAGTTTAGTAGGTCAGCCCCAGCATTTT.

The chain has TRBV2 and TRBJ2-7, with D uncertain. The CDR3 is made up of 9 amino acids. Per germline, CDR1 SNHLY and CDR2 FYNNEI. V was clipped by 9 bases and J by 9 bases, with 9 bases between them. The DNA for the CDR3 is TGTGCCAGGAGATTAGGGCAGTACGTC. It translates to CARRLGQYV.

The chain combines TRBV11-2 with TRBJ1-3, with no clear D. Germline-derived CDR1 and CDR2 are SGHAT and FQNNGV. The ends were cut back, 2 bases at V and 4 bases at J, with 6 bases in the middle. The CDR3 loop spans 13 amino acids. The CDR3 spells CASSLNPGNTIYF. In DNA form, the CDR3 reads TGTGCCAGCAGCTTAAACCCCGGAAACACCATATATTTT.